The clone carrying this T cell receptor beta chain has a count of ten or more. The germline V gene encodes CDR1 ENHRY and CDR2 SYGVKD. V lost 8 bases and J lost 5; bases outside the gene matches: 12. The CDR3 contains 15 residues. These data come from a study of blood T cells in healthy people across ages. It was with a sample-barcoded 5' primer and a J-beta primer mix that a second PCR of about 6 to 12 cycles was run. TCRdb redid the calling of the 5' RACE reads with MiXCR, one entry per CDR3 protein. Here the sample spans 1.5 million or so distinct CDR3 sequences, 40% to 45% being singletons. Peripheral blood, about 10 milliliters per donor, was collected.

The TCR originated in a woman aged 18-30 years in good health. The chain employs TRBV10-3 and TRBJ2-1; 7 nucleotides line up with TRBD2. Sequenced input: blood. The CDR3 loop reads CAIRAGVGADNEQFF. The CDR3 nucleotides read TGTGCCATCCGGGCGGGGGTAGGGGCTGACAATGAGCAGTTCTTC.